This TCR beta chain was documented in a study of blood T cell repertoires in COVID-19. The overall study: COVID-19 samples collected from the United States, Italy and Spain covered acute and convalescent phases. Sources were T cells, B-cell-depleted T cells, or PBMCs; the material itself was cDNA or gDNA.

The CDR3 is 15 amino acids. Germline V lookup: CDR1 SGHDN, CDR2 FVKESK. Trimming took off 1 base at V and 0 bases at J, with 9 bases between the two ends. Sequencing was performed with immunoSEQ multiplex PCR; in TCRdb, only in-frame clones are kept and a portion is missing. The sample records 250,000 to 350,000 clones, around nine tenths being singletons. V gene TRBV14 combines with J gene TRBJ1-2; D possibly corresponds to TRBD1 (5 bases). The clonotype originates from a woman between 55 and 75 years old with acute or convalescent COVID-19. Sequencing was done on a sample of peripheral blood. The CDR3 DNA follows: TGTGCCAGCAGCCAAGGGACACCAGCTAACTATGGCTACACCTTC. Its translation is CASSQGTPANYGYTF.